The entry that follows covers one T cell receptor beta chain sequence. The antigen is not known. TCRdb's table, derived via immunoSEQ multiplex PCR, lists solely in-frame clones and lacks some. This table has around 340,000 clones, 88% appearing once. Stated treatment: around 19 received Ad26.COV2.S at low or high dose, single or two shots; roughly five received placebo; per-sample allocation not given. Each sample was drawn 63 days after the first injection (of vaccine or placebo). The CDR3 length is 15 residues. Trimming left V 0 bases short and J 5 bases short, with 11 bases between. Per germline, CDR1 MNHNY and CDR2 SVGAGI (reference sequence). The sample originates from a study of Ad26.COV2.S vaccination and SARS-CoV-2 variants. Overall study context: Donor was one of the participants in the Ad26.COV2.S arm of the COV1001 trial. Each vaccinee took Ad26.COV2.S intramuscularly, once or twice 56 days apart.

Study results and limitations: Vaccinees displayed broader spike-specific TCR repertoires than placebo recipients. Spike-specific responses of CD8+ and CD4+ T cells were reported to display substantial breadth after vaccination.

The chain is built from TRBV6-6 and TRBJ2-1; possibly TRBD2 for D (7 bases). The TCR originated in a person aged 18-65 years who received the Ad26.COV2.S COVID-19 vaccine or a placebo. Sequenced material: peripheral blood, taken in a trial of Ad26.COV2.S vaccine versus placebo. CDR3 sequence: CASSYSGGLNNEQFF. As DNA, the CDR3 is TGTGCCAGCAGTTACTCGGGGGGGCTCAACAATGAGCAGTTCTTC.